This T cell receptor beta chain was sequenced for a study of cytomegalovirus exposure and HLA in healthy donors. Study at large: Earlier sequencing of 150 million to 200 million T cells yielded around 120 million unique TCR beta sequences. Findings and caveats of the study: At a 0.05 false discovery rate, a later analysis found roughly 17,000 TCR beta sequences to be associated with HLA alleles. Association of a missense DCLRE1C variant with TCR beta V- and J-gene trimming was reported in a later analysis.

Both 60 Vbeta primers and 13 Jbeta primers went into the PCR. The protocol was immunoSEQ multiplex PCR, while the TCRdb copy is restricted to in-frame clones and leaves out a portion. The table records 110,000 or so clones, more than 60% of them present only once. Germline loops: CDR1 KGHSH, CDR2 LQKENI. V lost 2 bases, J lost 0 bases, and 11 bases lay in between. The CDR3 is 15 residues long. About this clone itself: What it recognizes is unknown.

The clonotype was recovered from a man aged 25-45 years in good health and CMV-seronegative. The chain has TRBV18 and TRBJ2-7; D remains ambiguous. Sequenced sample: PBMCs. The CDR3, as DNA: TGTGCCAGCTCACCAGAGGAGAGTAGCTCCTACGAGCAGTACTTC. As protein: CASSPEESSSYEQYF.